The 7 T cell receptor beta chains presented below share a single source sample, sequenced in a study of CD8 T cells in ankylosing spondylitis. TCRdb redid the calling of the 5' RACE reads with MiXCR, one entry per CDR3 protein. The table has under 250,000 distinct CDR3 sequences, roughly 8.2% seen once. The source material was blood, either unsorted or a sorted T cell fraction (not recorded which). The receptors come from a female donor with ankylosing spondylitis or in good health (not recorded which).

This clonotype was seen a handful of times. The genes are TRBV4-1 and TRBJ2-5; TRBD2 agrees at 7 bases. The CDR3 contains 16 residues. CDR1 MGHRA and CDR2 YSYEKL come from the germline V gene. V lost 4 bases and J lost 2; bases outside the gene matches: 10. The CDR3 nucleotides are TGCGCCAGCAGCCCCCTGACGGCTAGCGGTCAAGAGACCCAGTACTTC. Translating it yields CASSPLTASGQETQYF.

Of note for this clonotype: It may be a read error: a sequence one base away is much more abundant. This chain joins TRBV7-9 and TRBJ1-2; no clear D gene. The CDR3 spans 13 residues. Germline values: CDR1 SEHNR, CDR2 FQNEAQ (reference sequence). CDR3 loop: CANSLARATDSTF. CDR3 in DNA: TGTGCCAACAGCTTAGCGAGGGCAACAGATTCTACCTTC.

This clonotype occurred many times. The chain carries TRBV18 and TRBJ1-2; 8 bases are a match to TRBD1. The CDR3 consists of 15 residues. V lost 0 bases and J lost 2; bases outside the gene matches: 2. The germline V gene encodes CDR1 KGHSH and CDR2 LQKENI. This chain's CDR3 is CASSPPGQANYGYTF. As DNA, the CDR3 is TGTGCCAGCTCACCACCGGGACAGGCAAACTATGGCTACACCTTC.

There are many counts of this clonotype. CDR3 sequence: CASSPLRGRGTNEKLFF. The CDR3 DNA reads TGTGCCAGCAGCCCGCTCAGGGGTAGAGGGACTAATGAAAAACTGTTTTTT. V is TRBV7-9 and J is TRBJ1-4, with D possibly being TRBD1 (6 bases). V dropped 5 bases and J dropped 2 bases, with 18 bases sitting between them. Germline CDR1 SEHNR, CDR2 FQNEAQ (reference sequence). This CDR3 has 17 amino acids.

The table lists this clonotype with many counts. This chain's CDR3 is CSVDPSGPDTQYF. The CDR3 bases are TGCAGCGTTGACCCCAGCGGGCCAGATACGCAGTATTTT. The V and J genes are TRBV29-1 and TRBJ2-3; TRBD2 might be the D (6 bases). The CDR3 is made up of 13 amino acids. Trimming shortened V by 3 bases and J by 4 bases, and 11 bases separated the two germline ends. CDR1 and CDR2 (germline): SQVTM, ANQGSEA.

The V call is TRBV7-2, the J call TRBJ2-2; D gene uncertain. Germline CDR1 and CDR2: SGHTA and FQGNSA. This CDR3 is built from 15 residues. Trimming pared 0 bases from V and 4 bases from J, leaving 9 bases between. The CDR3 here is CASSLALKVTGELFF. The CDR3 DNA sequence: TGTGCCAGCAGCTTAGCGCTGAAGGTCACCGGGGAGCTGTTTTTT.

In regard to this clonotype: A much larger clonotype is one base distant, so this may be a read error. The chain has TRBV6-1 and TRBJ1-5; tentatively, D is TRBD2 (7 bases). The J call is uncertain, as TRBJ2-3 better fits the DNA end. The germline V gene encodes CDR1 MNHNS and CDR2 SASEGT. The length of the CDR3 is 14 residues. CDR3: CASSRGADNQPQYF. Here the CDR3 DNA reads TGTGCCAGCAGCCGGGGGGCCGACAATCAGCCCCAGTATTTT.